This is a list of T cell receptor beta chains from one sample in a study of low-dose radiotherapy and immunotherapy resistance in tumors. TCRdb recomputed calls from the reads with MiXCR, one row per CDR3 protein. The data contain under 95,000 distinct CDR3 sequences, around 17% of them singletons. Specimen: PBMCs, collected after low-dose radiotherapy plus immunotherapy. The receptors shown here come from a male donor with prostate cancer. Both conserved end residues are part of each CDR3. The D gene is left open where the match is weak. Some rows mark clone size as missing; the rest say once, few, many or name a class of expanded clone.

TRBJ2-3 | TRBD2 | TRBV10-3 | many | CAISDRLAGSNTDTQYF | TGTGCCATCAGTGACCGGTTAGCGGGGTCTAACACAGATACGCAGTATTTT
TRBJ2-3 | . | TRBV7-2 | many | CASSLAGSEDTQYF | TGTGCCAGCAGCTTAGCTGGGTCTGAGGATACGCAGTATTTT
TRBJ1-3 | . | TRBV4-3 | many | CASSQDRALSGNTIYF | TGCGCCAGCAGCCAAGACCGGGCCCTCTCTGGAAACACCATATATTTT
TRBJ2-7 | . | TRBV4-1 | many | CASSQETGRGRLDEQYF | TGCGCCAGCAGCCAAGAAACTGGACGGGGGAGGCTCGACGAGCAGTACTTC
TRBJ2-1 | . | TRBV30 | many | CAWSRAAFNEQFF | TGTGCCTGGAGCAGGGCCGCATTTAATGAGCAGTTCTTC
TRBJ1-1 | TRBD1 | TRBV3-1 | many | CASSSIRDREGHTEAFF | TGTGCCAGCAGCTCAATTCGGGACAGGGAGGGTCACACTGAAGCTTTCTTT
TRBJ2-1 | . | TRBV3-1 | many | CASSQPRVRADEQFF | TGTGCCAGCAGCCAGCCCCGGGTACGAGCCGATGAGCAGTTCTTC
TRBJ2-1 | TRBD2 | TRBV3-1 | many | CASSPGLYNEQFF | TGTGCCAGCAGCCCGGGACTATACAATGAGCAGTTCTTC
TRBJ2-4 | TRBD2 | TRBV28 | few | CASSSQGGSKNIQYF | TGTGCCAGCAGTTCTCAGGGCGGGAGCAAAAACATTCAGTACTTC
TRBJ2-3 | . | TRBV29-1 | many | CSVPIGGGTDTQYF | TGCAGCGTCCCTATTGGGGGTGGCACAGATACGCAGTATTTT
TRBJ2-7 | TRBD2 | TRBV7-3 | many | CASSLNGLAGDEQYF | TGTGCCAGCAGCTTAAACGGACTAGCGGGAGACGAGCAGTACTTC
TRBJ1-2 | . | TRBV28 | . | CASSLSAHGYTF | TGTGCCAGCAGTTTATCGGCCCATGGCTACACCTTC
TRBJ1-3 | . | TRBV4-1 | many | CASSQARGTGNTIYF | TGCGCCAGCAGCCAAGCGCGGGGAACTGGAAACACCATATATTTT
TRBJ2-1 | . | TRBV12-3/TRBV12-4 | . | CASSLTTNEQFF | TGTGCCAGCAGTTTGACAACCAATGAGCAGTTCTTC
TRBJ2-1 | . | TRBV4-3 | many | CASSLGSLSNEQFF | TGCGCCAGCAGCCTAGGGTCCCTGAGCAATGAGCAGTTCTTC
TRBJ2-1 | TRBD1 | TRBV20-1 | many | CSARDGDRGPYNEQFF | TGCAGTGCTAGAGATGGGGACAGGGGGCCCTACAATGAGCAGTTCTTC
TRBJ1-5 | TRBD1 | TRBV6-1 | many | CASSDRDSDQPQHF | TGTGCCAGCAGTGATCGGGACAGCGATCAGCCCCAGCATTTT
TRBJ2-2 | TRBD2 | TRBV20-1 | . | CSARLAAAGTGELFF | TGCAGTGCTAGACTAGCGGCCGCCGGCACCGGGGAGCTGTTTTTT
TRBJ2-5 | TRBD2 | TRBV12-3/TRBV12-4 | many | CASSLSGGETQYF | TGTGCCAGCAGCCTTTCGGGGGGAGAGACCCAGTACTTC
TRBJ2-7 | TRBD2 | TRBV20-1 | many | CSAVSSGSYEQYF | TGCAGTGCTGTATCTAGCGGGAGCTACGAGCAGTACTTC
TRBJ2-3 | . | TRBV4-3 | many | CASRASVQNTDTQYF | TGCGCCAGCAGGGCTAGCGTCCAAAACACAGATACGCAGTATTTT
TRBJ1-5 | TRBD1 | TRBV27 | . | CASSLSQGASEPQHF | TGTGCCAGCAGTTTATCCCAGGGGGCTTCGGAGCCCCAGCATTTT
TRBJ2-1 | . | TRBV7-9 | . | CASSLIRQASSYNEQFF | TGTGCCAGCAGCTTAATACGACAGGCGAGCTCCTACAATGAGCAGTTCTTC
TRBJ2-7 | TRBD2 | TRBV28 | many | CASNLGGVWAEQYF | TGTGCCAGCAACCTCGGGGGGGTTTGGGCCGAGCAGTACTTC
TRBJ2-5 | . | TRBV12-3/TRBV12-4 | many | CASSLEVGAGTQYF | TGTGCCAGCAGTTTAGAGGTGGGAGCTGGGACCCAGTACTTC
TRBJ2-7 | . | TRBV5-1 | few | CASSLVDPSYEQYF | TGCGCCAGCAGCTTAGTGGACCCTTCCTACGAGCAGTACTTC
TRBJ2-2 | . | TRBV3-1 | many | CASTRNTGELFF | TGTGCCAGCACCCGTAACACCGGGGAGCTGTTTTTT
TRBJ1-2 | . | TRBV30 | few | CAWSAGTQYGYTF | TGTGCCTGGAGTGCCGGGACCCAGTATGGCTACACCTTC
TRBJ2-3 | . | TRBV19 | many | CASSTPTFGRKDTQYF | TGTGCCAGTAGTACCCCGACATTCGGAAGAAAAGATACGCAGTATTTT
TRBJ2-5 | TRBD1 | TRBV10-3 | many | CAISEGGQTMGETQYF | TGTGCCATCAGTGAGGGGGGACAGACCATGGGGGAGACCCAGTACTTC
TRBJ2-1 | TRBD2 | TRBV4-1 | many | CASSQTGGYNEQFF | TGCGCCAGCAGCCAGACGGGAGGTTACAATGAGCAGTTCTTC
TRBJ2-1 | . | TRBV3-1 | medium-sized | CASSPFPNEQFF | TGTGCCAGCAGCCCATTCCCCAATGAGCAGTTCTTC
TRBJ2-7 | TRBD2 | TRBV6-6 | many | CATRGGLNSYEQYF | TGTGCCACCCGGGGGGGGCTAAACTCCTACGAGCAGTACTTC
TRBJ2-3 | . | TRBV30 | . | CAWSVRGRPQDTQYF | TGTGCCTGGAGTGTACGAGGGAGGCCCCAAGATACGCAGTATTTT
TRBJ2-6 | . | TRBV11-3 | many | CASSYLANVLTF | TGTGCCAGCAGCTATCTCGCCAACGTCCTGACTTTC
TRBJ1-6 | . | TRBV4-1 | many | CASSQGGGRGSPLHF | TGTGCCAGCAGCCAAGGTGGGGGGCGAGGGTCACCCCTCCACTTT
TRBJ1-5 | TRBD1 | TRBV28 | many | CASSSTGLEPQHF | TGTGCCAGCAGTTCGACAGGGCTGGAGCCCCAGCATTTT
TRBJ2-7 | TRBD1 | TRBV6-2/TRBV6-3 | many | CASSRATGTDEQYF | TGTGCCAGCAGTCGAGCGACAGGGACGGACGAGCAGTACTTC
TRBJ2-7 | . | TRBV6-2/TRBV6-3 | . | CASSYSGGNYEQYF | TGTGCCAGCAGTTACTCTGGGGGAAACTACGAGCAGTACTTC
TRBJ2-1 | TRBD1 | TRBV7-8 | many | CASSFGQGSISNEQFF | TGTGCCAGCAGCTTCGGACAGGGCTCGATATCGAATGAGCAGTTCTTC
TRBJ2-7 | TRBD2 | TRBV18 | many | CASSPEFARERVSYEQYF | TGTGCCAGCTCACCAGAATTCGCGCGGGAGCGCGTTTCCTACGAGCAGTACTTC
TRBJ1-2 | TRBD1 | TRBV27 | . | CASSLVTGGAYGYTF | TGTGCCAGCAGTTTAGTAACAGGGGGCGCATATGGCTACACCTTC
TRBJ2-3 | TRBD1 | TRBV27 | many | CATRQGPDTQYF | TGTGCCACCAGACAGGGCCCAGATACGCAGTATTTT
TRBJ2-1 | . | TRBV27 | few | CASSQNNDNEQFF | TGTGCCAGCAGTCAGAACAACGACAATGAGCAGTTCTTC
TRBJ1-5 | . | TRBV3-1 | . | CASSQGPSGPQHF | TGTGCCAGCAGCCAAGGACCCTCAGGGCCCCAGCATTTT
TRBJ2-3 | . | TRBV7-2 | once | CASSLGRDYEQYF | TGTGCCAGCAGCTTAGGAAGAGACTATGAGCAGTATTTT
TRBJ2-1 | . | TRBV6-2/TRBV6-3 | many | CASSYPAKFYNEQFF | TGTGCCAGCAGTTACCCTGCCAAATTCTACAATGAGCAGTTCTTC
TRBJ2-7 | . | TRBV11-2 | many | CASSPHISDEQYF | TGTGCCAGCAGCCCACACATTAGCGACGAGCAGTACTTC
TRBJ2-1 | TRBD2 | TRBV20-1 | many | CSAPLAGGFREQFF | TGCAGTGCCCCGCTAGCGGGAGGGTTCCGTGAGCAGTTCTTC
TRBJ1-5 | . | TRBV5-5 | few | CASSQGHASGQPQHF | TGTGCCAGCAGCCAAGGACATGCGTCGGGTCAGCCCCAGCATTTT
TRBJ2-1 | . | TRBV12-5 | many | CASGTTDRGRGQFF | TGTGCTAGTGGTACTACAGACAGAGGGCGAGGGCAGTTCTTC
TRBJ2-5 | . | TRBV7-9 | . | CASSRNNLPRETQYF | TGTGCCAGCAGCCGGAACAATCTACCTAGGGAGACCCAGTACTTC
TRBJ1-1 | TRBD1 | TRBV24-1 | many | CATSDPGQADRAFF | TGTGCCACCAGTGACCCGGGACAGGCGGATAGAGCTTTCTTT
TRBJ2-7 | . | TRBV19 | many | CASSIPQANEQYF | TGTGCCAGTAGTATCCCGCAGGCCAACGAGCAGTACTTC
TRBJ1-1 | TRBD1 | TRBV4-3 | few | CASSLTTGLVTEAFF | TGCGCCAGCAGCCTTACGACAGGGTTAGTAACTGAAGCTTTCTTT
TRBJ1-1 | TRBD1 | TRBV4-1 | many | CASSQATGVNTEAFF | TGCGCCAGCAGCCAAGCGACAGGGGTAAACACTGAAGCTTTCTTT